The clone carrying this TCR beta chain was detected ten times or more. This sample stems from a study of T cells in Graves' hyperthyroidism and ophthalmopathy. Using RNA transcripts as the source, TCR beta CDR3 regions were amplified. HTBI primers were the set used in a first-round RT-PCR of the TCR CDR3. TCRdb itself ran the multiplex PCR reads through MiXCR, one entry per CDR3 protein. The table has fewer than 450,000 distinct CDR3 sequences, 12% to 15% seen once. This CDR3 is 16 amino acids long. In germline, CDR1 is MNHNY, CDR2 SVGAGI (reference sequence). Trimming stripped 2 bases from V and 0 bases from J, with 11 bases between.

This TCR was sampled from a woman between 55 and 75 years old with Graves' ophthalmopathy. The sample consisted of blood. The V call is TRBV6-6, the J call TRBJ2-1; D remains unclear. CDR3 residues: CASSYRSPSSYNEQFF. The CDR3 DNA is TGTGCCAGCAGTTACAGGAGCCCGAGCTCCTACAATGAGCAGTTCTTC.